This TCR beta chain was profiled in a study of identical twins. From the 5' RACE reads, TCRdb called clonotypes with MiXCR, one entry per CDR3 protein. The sample lists fewer than 900,000 distinct CDR3 sequences, 15% to 20% occurring once. The germline V gene encodes CDR1 SQVTM and CDR2 ANQGSEA. This CDR3 is 12 amino acids long. Trimming removed 2 bases from V and 3 bases from J, with 8 bases in between. These data also formed part of another study, on T cells expressing NK-cell markers.

V is TRBV29-1 and J is TRBJ2-7; D possibly matches TRBD1 or TRBD2 (5 bases each). The specimen sequenced was PBMCs. This receptor was identified in a woman younger than 30 in good health. The CDR3 sequence is CSVERDGYEQYF. The CDR3 nucleotides read TGCAGCGTTGAACGGGACGGCTACGAGCAGTACTTC.